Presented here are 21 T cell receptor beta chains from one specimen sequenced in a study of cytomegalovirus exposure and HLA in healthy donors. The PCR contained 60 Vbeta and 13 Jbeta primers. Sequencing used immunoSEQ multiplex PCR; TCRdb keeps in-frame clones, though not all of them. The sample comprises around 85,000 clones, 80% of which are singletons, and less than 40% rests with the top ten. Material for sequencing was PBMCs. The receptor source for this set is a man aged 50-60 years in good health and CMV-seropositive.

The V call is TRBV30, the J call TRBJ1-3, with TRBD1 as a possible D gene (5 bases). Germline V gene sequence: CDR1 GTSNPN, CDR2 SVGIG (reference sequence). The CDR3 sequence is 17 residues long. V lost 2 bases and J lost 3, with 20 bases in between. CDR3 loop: CAWSFLRGARVGNTIYF. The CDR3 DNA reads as TGTGCCTGGAGTTTCCTACGCGGGGCCAGGGTTGGAAACACCATATATTTT.

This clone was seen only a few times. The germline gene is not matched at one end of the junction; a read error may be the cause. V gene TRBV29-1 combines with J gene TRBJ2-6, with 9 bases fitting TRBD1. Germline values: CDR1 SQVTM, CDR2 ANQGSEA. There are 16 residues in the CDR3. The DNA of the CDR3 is TGCAGCGTTTCACAGGGGGCTACGTCTGGGGCCAACGGCCTGACTTTC. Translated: CSVSQGATSGANGLTF.

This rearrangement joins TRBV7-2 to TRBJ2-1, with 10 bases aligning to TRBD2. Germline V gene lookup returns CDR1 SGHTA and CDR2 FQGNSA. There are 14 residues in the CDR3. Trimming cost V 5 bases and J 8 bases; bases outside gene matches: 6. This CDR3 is CASSPTSGPYEQFF. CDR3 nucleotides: TGTGCCAGCAGCCCGACTAGCGGGCCCTATGAGCAGTTCTTC.

CDR3 in DNA: TGTGCCAGTAGTATAGATCCCGGACAGGCCTCTAACTATGGCTACACCTTC. It yields the protein CASSIDPGQASNYGYTF. V gene TRBV19 combines with J gene TRBJ1-2; 7 positions match TRBD1. The germline V gene has CDR1 LNHDA and CDR2 SQIVND (reference sequence). The CDR3 spans 17 residues. Losses at the gene ends were 0 bases for V and 0 bases for J; bases not matched to a gene: 7.

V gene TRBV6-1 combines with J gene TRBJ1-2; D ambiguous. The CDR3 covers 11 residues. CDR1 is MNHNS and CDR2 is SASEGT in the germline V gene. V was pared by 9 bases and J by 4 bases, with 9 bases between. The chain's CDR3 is CASQDFYGYTF. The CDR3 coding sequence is TGTGCCAGTCAGGATTTCTATGGCTACACCTTC.

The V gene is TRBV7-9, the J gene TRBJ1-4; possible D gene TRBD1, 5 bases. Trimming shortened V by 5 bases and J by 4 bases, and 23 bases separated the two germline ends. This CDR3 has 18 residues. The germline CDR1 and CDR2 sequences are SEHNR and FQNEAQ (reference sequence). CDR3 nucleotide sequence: TGTGCCAGCAGCCTAGTGACGGGCGGGGACCTTTTTAATGAAAAACTGTTTTTT. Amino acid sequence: CASSLVTGGDLFNEKLFF. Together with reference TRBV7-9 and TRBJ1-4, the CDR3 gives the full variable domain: DTGVSQNPRHKITKRGQNVTFRCDPISEHNRLYWYRQTLGQGPEFLTYFQNEAQLEKSRLLSDRFSAERPKGSFSTLEIQRTEQGDSAMYLCASSLVTGGDLFNEKLFFGSGTQLSVL.

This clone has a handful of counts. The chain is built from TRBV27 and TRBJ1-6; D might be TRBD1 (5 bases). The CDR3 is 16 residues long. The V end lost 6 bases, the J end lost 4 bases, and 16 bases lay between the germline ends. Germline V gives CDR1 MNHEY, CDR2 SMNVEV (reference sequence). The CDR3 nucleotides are TGTGCCAGCAGATTTATCGGCAGGGAATATAATTCACCCCTCCACTTT. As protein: CASRFIGREYNSPLHF.

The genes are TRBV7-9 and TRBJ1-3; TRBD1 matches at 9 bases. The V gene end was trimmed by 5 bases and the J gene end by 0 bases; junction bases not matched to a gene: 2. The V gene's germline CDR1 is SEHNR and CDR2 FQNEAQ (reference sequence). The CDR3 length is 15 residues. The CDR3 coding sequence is TGTGCCAGCAGCCTGACAGGGGGCTCTGGAAACACCATATATTTT. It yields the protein CASSLTGGSGNTIYF.

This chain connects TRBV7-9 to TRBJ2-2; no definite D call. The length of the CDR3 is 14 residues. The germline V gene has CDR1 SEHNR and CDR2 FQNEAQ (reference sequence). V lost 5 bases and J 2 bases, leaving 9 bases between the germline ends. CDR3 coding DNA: TGTGCCAGCAGCCCCTACTTAAACACCGGGGAGCTGTTTTTT. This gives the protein CASSPYLNTGELFF.

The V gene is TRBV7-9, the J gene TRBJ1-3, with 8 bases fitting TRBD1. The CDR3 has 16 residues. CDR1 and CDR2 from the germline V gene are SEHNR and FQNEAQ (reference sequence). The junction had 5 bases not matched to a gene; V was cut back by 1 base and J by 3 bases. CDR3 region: CASSLGPRGHGNTIYF. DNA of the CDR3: TGTGCCAGCAGCTTAGGGCCCAGGGGGCATGGAAACACCATATATTTT.

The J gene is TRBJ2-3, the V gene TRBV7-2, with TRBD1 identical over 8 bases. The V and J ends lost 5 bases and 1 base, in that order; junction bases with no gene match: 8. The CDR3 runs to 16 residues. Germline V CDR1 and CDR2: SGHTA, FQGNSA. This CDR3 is CASSRRQGTGTDTQYF. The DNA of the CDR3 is TGTGCCAGCAGCCGCCGACAGGGGACGGGCACAGATACGCAGTATTTT.

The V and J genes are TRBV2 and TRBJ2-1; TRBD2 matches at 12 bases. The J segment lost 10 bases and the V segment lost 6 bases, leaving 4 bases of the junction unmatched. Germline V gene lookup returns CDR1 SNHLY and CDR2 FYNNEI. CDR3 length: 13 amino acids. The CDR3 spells CASSTGTSGEQFF. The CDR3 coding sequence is TGTGCCAGCAGCACCGGGACTAGCGGGGAGCAGTTCTTC.

The CDR3 loop reads CATKPQRELSSTDTQYF. The CDR3 nucleotides read TGTGCCACCAAGCCCCAGCGGGAGCTAAGTAGCACAGATACGCAGTATTTT. The V and J genes are TRBV19 and TRBJ2-3; 8 positions match TRBD2. The CDR3 length is 17 residues. After removal of 10 bases from V and 0 bases from J, the junction contained 15 bases not matched to a gene. Looked up from germline, CDR1 is LNHDA and CDR2 is SQIVND (reference sequence).

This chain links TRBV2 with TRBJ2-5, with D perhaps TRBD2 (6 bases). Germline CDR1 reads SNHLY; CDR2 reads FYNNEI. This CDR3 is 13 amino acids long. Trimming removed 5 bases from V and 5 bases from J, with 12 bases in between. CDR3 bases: TGTGCCAGCAGTCGGGCCCGGGGGGAGACCCAGTACTTC. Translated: CASSRARGETQYF. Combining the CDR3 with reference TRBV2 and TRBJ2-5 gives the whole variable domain EPEVTQTPSHQVTQMGQEVILRCVPISNHLYFYWYRQILGQKVEFLVSFYNNEISEKSEIFDDQFSVERPDGSNFTLKIRSTKLEDSAMYFCASSRARGETQYFGPGTRLLVL.

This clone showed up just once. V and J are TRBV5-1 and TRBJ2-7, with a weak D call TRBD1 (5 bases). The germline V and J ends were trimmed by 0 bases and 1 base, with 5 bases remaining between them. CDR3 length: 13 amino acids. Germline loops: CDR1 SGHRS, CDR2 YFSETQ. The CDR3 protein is CASSLGQSYEQYF. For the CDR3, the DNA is TGCGCCAGCAGCTTGGGACAGTCCTACGAGCAGTACTTC. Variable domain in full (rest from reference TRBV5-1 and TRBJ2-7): KAGVTQTPRYLIKTRGQQVTLSCSPISGHRSVSWYQQTPGQGLQFLFEYFSETQRNKGNFPGRFSGRQFSNSRSEMNVSTLELGDSALYLCASSLGQSYEQYFGPGTRLTVT.

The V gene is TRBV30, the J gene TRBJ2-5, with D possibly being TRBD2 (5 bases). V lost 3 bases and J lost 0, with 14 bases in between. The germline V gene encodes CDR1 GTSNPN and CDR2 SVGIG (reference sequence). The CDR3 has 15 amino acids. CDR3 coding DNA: TGTGCCTGGAGCCCGACCGGGAACTACCAAGAGACCCAGTACTTC. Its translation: CAWSPTGNYQETQYF.

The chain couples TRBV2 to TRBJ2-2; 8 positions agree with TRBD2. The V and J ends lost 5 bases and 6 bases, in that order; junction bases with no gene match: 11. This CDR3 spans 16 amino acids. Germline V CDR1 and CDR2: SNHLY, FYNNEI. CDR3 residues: CASSPPGAGGAGELFF. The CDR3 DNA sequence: TGTGCCAGCAGTCCTCCGGGAGCCGGGGGGGCCGGGGAGCTGTTTTTT.

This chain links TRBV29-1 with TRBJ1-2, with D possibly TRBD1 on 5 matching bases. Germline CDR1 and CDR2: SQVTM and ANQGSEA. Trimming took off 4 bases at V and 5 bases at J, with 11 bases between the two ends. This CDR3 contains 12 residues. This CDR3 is CSVVDNLYGYTF. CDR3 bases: TGCAGCGTTGTGGACAACCTGTATGGCTACACCTTC.

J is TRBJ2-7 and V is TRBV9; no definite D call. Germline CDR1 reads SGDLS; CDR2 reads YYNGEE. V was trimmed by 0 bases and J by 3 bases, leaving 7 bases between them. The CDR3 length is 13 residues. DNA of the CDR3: TGTGCCAGCAGCGTAGATCCCTACTACGAGCAGTACTTC. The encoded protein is CASSVDPYYEQYF.

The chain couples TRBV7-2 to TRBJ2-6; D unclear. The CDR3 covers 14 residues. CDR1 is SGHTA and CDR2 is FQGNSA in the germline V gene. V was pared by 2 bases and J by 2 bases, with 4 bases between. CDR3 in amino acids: CASSLIAGANVLTF. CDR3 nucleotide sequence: TGTGCCAGCAGCTTAATAGCTGGGGCCAACGTCCTGACTTTC. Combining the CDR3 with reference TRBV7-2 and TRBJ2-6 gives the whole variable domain GAGVSQSPSNKVTEKGKDVELRCDPISGHTALYWYRQSLGQGLEFLIYFQGNSAPDKSGLPSDRFSAERTGGSVSTLTIQRTQQEDSAVYLCASSLIAGANVLTFGAGSRLTVL.

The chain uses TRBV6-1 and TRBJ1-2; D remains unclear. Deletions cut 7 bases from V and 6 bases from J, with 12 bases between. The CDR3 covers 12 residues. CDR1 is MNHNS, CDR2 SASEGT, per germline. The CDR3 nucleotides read TGTGCCAGCAACTGGGAGGTCCATGGCTACACCTTC. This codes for CASNWEVHGYTF.